One and the same sample provided the 5 T cell receptor beta chains below, sequenced in a study of T cells after yellow fever vaccination. One entry per CDR3 protein results from TCRdb running MiXCR on the 5' RACE reads. Seen here are about 630,000 distinct CDR3 sequences, about 12% observed once, and the top ten hold approximately 15%. The sequencing here drew on PBMCs, taken on the day of the yellow fever booster vaccination. These receptor sequences come from a man younger than 40 who received the YFV17D yellow fever vaccine.

The rearrangement joins TRBV7-2 to TRBJ2-1; no firm D call. The V gene lost 4 bases and the J gene lost 0 bases, with 10 bases spanning the gap. Germline CDR1 reads SGHTA; CDR2 reads FQGNSA. CDR3 length: 15 residues. CDR3 DNA sequence: TGTGCCAGCAGCTCCGACACCCGCTCCTACAATGAGCAGTTCTTC. Translated, it gives CASSSDTRSYNEQFF.

In regard to this clonotype: A much larger clone lies one base from this, so it may be a read error. This sequence joins TRBV20-1 and TRBJ1-1, with D uncertain. The germline V gene has CDR1 DFQATT and CDR2 SNEGSKA (reference sequence). The V gene lost 4 bases and the J gene lost 0 bases, with 18 bases spanning the gap. The CDR3 sequence is 16 residues long. The CDR3 spells CSATEKGAGLNTEAFF. The CDR3 nucleotides read TGCAGTGCTACAGAGAAAGGTGCAGGACTGAACACTGAAGCTTTCTTT.

This clonotype was observed many times. This chain uses TRBV14 with TRBJ2-5; D not resolved. Germline lookup yields CDR1 SGHDN and CDR2 FVKESK. V was cut by 4 bases and J by 2 bases, with 8 bases left in between. This CDR3 has 13 residues. The CDR3 DNA is TGTGCCAGCAGCCTCTTTGTACAAGAGACCCAGTACTTC. Protein product: CASSLFVQETQYF.

The chain has TRBV6-2 or TRBV6-3 and TRBJ2-1, with 7 bases lining up with TRBD2. Germline trimming cut 7 bases from V and 12 bases from J; bases unmatched to any gene: 6. Germline CDR1 MNHEY, CDR2 SVGEGT. CDR3 length equals 11 residues. The CDR3 sequence is CASNFGGRQFF. In DNA, the CDR3 is TGTGCCAGCAATTTTGGCGGGAGGCAGTTCTTC.

The sample holds many counts of this clonotype. The chain combines TRBV12-3 or TRBV12-4 with TRBJ2-1, with D maybe TRBD1 (5 bases). This CDR3 has 15 amino acids. The ends were cut back, 3 bases at V and 0 bases at J, with 9 bases in the middle. The CDR3 DNA is TGTGCCAGCAGTTTCAGGCAGGGCTCCTACAATGAGCAGTTCTTC. Translated, it gives CASSFRQGSYNEQFF.